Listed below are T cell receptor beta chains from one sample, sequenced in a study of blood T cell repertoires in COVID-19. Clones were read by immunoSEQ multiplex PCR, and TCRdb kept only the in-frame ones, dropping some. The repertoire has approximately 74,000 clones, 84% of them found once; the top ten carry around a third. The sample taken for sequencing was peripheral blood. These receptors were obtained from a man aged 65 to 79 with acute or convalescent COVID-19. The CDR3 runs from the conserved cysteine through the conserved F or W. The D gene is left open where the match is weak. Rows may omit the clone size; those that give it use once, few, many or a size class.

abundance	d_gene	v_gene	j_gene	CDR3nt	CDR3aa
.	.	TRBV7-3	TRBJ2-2	TGTGCCAGCAGCTCCAGACTAGGTCAGCACACCGGGGAGCTGTTTTTT	CASSSRLGQHTGELFF
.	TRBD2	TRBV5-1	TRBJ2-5	TGCGCCAGCAGCTTGCTGGGGACTAGCGTCCAAGAGACCCAGTACTTC	CASSLLGTSVQETQYF
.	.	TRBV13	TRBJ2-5	TGTGCCAGCAGCCCCCGGGACAAGCAAGAGACCCAGTACTTC	CASSPRDKQETQYF
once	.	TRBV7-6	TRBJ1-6	TGTGCCAGCAGCTTAGAGGGAAGCGGGGGGTATTCACCCCTCCACTTT	CASSLEGSGGYSPLHF
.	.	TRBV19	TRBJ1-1	TGTGCCAGTAGTATCTCGGACAGAGGCACTGAAGCTTTCTTT	CASSISDRGTEAFF
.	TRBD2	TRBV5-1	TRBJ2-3	TGCGCCAGCAGCTTAGCGGGGGGCGATACGCAGTATTTT	CASSLAGGDTQYF
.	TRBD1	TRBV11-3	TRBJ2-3	TGTGCCAGCAGCTCCTCACAGGGGACGGGAGATACGCAGTATTTT	CASSSSQGTGDTQYF
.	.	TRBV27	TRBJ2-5	TGTGCCAGCAGCAAACGGACAGGAGGGGGTGGAGAGACCCAGTACTTC	CASSKRTGGGGETQYF
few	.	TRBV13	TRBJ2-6	TGTGCCAGCAGCTTAGTTCGTCAGGGTAGCTCTGGGGCCAACGTCCTGACTTTC	CASSLVRQGSSGANVLTF
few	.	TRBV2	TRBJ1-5	TGTGCCAGCAGTTTGGACACTAATCAGCCCCAGCATTTT	CASSLDTNQPQHF
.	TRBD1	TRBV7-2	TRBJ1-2	TGTGCCAGCAGCCCCCCCGGGACAGGCGCCTTGGGCTACACCTTC	CASSPPGTGALGYTF
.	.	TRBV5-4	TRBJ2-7	TGTGCCAGCAGTGGATGGAACAGCTACGAGCAGTACTTC	CASSGWNSYEQYF
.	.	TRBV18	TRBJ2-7	TGTGCCAGCTCACCCCGGAGGTTCCAAATTTCCTACGAGCAGTACTTC	CASSPRRFQISYEQYF
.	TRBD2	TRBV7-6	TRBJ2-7	TGTGCCAGCAGCTTAGGCGGGGGATCCTACGAGCAGTACTTC	CASSLGGGSYEQYF
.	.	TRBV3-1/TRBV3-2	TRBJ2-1	TGTGCCAGCAGCCCAGGGCTCCCCCGTAAAGTCTTC	CASSPGLPRKVF
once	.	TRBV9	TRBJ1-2	TGTGCCAGCAGCCCAGACAGTTTATTTTATAGGGATGGCTACACCTTC	CASSPDSLFYRDGYTF
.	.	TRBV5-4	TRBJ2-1	TGTGCCTGGGGGGGCCTAGTGGGCAATGAGCAGTTCTTC	CAWGGLVGNEQFF
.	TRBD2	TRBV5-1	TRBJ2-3	TGCGCCAGCAGCACAGGACTAGCGGGAGTAACAGATACGCAGTATTTT	CASSTGLAGVTDTQYF
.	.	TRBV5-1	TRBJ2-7	TGCGCCAGCAGCTTGGGAGGTAGCTCCTACGAGCAGTACTTC	CASSLGGSSYEQYF
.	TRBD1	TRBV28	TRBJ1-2	TGTGCCAGCAGTGTCGGACAGGGGGCTTGGTATGGCTACACCTTC	CASSVGQGAWYGYTF
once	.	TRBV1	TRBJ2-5	TGCACCAGCAGCCAGAGTAACGGCTTCGGGGAGACCCAGTACTTC	CTSSQSNGFGETQYF
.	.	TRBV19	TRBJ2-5	TGTGCCAGTAGTTTGGGGCGGGGCAGTTCTGAGACCCAGTACTTC	CASSLGRGSSETQYF
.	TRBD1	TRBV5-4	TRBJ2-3	TGTGCCAGCAGCTTGGGGACAGGGGGTCCAGATACGCAGTATTTT	CASSLGTGGPDTQYF
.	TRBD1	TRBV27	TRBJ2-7	TGTGCCAGCAGTTTAAGGGGGACAGGGGAGTACGAGCAGTACTTC	CASSLRGTGEYEQYF
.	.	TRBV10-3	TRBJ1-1	TGTGCCATCAGTGAGGGGGGGGGCTTCACTGAAGCTTTCTTT	CAISEGGGFTEAFF
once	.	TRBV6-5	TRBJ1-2	TGTGCCAGCAGACCCGGACTAGACAGGAGCTATGGCTACACCTTC	CASRPGLDRSYGYTF
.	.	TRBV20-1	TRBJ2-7	TGCAGTCCACAGGACGGCCACGAGCAGTACTTC	CSPQDGHEQYF
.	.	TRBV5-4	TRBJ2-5	TGTGCCAGCAGCCTTCGTGGGGGCGGTCCCCAAGAGACCCAGTACTTC	CASSLRGGGPQETQYF
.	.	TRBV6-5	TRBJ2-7	TGTGCCAGCAGTCGCCTGGACACCTTATTC	CASSRLDTLF
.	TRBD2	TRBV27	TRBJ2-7	TGTGCCAGCAGAGATAGCGGGAGGGTCCCCTACGAGCAGTACTTC	CASRDSGRVPYEQYF
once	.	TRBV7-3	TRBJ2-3	TGTGCCAGCAGCGAGGGAACGGGGGTCACAGATACGCAGTATTTT	CASSEGTGVTDTQYF
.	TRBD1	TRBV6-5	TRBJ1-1	TGTGCCACCAAAAGGACAGGGCAAAACACTGAAGCTTTCTTT	CATKRTGQNTEAFF
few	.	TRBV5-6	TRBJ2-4	TGTGCCAGCAGTAGGAGGACGGGCTTAGCCAAAAACATTCAGTACTTC	CASSRRTGLAKNIQYF
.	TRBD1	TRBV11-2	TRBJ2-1	TGTGCCAGCAGCTTAGATCGGAGGACAGGGGGTAGTGAGCAGTTCTTC	CASSLDRRTGGSEQFF
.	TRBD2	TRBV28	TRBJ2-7	TGTGCCAGCAGACCTAGCGGGAGTGTCTACGAGCAGTACTTC	CASRPSGSVYEQYF
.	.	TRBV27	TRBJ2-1	TGTGCCAGCAGGGGGACCGGACAGAAATACAATGAGCAGTTCTTC	CASRGTGQKYNEQFF
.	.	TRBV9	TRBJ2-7	TGTGCCAGCGGCGTAGACAGCTACGAGCAGTACTTC	CASGVDSYEQYF
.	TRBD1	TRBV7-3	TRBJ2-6	TGTGCCAGCAGCTCCCTCCGGACAGGACCCCAAACTGGGGCCAACGTCCTGACTTTC	CASSSLRTGPQTGANVLTF
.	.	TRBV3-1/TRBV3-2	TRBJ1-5	TGTGCCAGCAGCCCCACAGGGAGCAATCAGCCCCAGCATTTT	CASSPTGSNQPQHF
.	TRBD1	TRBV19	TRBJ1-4	TGTGCCAGTAGTGTGTACAGGGGGCGAGAAAAACTGTTTTTT	CASSVYRGREKLFF
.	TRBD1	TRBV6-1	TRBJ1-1	TGTGCCAGCAGTAGACAGGGGAGAACTGAAGCTTTCTTT	CASSRQGRTEAFF
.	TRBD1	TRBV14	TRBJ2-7	TGTGCCAGCAGCCTCGGACAGGGGTTCCACGAGCAGTACTTC	CASSLGQGFHEQYF
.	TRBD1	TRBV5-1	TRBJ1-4	TGCGCCAGCAGCCCCAGTGGAGGGACAGGGGAAAAACTGTTTTTT	CASSPSGGTGEKLFF
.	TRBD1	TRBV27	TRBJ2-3	TGTGCCAGCAGGATCCTCACGCCTCGCCGACAGGGGGACACAGATACGCAGTATTTT	CASRILTPRRQGDTDTQYF
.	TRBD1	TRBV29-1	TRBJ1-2	TGCAGCGGGAGGGGGCGGGATGGCTACACCTTC	CSGRGRDGYTF
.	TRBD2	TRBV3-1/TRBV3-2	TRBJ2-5	TGTGCCAGCAGCCAACCGACTAGCGGATCCTTCCAAGAGACCCAGTACTTC	CASSQPTSGSFQETQYF
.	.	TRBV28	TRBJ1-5	TGTGCCAGCAGTTTGGAACAGCAGAATCAGCCCCAGCATTTT	CASSLEQQNQPQHF
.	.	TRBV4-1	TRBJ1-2	TGCGCCAGCAGCCAAGAGGATACAGGGAATGGCTACACCTTC	CASSQEDTGNGYTF
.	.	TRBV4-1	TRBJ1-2	TGCGCCAGCAGCCCCCCGGACAGAAACTATGGCTACACCTTC	CASSPPDRNYGYTF
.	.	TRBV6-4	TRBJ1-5	TGTGCCAGCAGTGGCGACAGGAAAGGGTATAGCAATCAGCCCCAGCATTTT	CASSGDRKGYSNQPQHF